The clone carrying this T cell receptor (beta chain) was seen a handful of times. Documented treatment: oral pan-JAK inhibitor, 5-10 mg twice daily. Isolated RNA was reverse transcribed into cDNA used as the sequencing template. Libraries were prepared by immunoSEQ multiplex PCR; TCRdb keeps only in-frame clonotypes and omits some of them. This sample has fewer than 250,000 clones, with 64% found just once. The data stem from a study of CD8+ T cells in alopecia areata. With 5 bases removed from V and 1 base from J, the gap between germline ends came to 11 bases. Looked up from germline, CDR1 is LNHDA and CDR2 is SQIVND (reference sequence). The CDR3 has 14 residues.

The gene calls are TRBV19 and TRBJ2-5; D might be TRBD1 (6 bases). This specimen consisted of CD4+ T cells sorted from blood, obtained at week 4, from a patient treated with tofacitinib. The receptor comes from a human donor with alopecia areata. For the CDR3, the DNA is TGTGCCAGTAGTCCTACAGGGTTCCAAGAGACCCAGTACTTC. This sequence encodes CASSPTGFQETQYF.